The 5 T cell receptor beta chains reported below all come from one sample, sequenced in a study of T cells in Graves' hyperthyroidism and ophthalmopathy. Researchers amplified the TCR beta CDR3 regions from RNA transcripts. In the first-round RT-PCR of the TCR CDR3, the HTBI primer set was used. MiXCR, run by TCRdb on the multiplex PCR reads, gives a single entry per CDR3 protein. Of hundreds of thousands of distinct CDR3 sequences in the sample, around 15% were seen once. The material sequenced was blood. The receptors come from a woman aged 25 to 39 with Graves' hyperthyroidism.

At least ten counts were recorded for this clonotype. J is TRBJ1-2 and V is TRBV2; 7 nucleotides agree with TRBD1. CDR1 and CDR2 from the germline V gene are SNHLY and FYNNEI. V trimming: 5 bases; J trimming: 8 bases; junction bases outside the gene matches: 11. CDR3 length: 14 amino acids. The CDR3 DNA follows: TGTGCCAGCAGTTCCGTAGGGACAGCTGGGGGCTACACCTTC. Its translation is CASSSVGTAGGYTF.

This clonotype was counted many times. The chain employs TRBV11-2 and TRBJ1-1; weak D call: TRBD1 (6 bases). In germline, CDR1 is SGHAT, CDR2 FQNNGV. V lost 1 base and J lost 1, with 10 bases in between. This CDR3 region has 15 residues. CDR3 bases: TGTGCCAGCAGCTTAGGGACAGTAACGAACACTGAAGCTTTCTTT. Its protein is CASSLGTVTNTEAFF.

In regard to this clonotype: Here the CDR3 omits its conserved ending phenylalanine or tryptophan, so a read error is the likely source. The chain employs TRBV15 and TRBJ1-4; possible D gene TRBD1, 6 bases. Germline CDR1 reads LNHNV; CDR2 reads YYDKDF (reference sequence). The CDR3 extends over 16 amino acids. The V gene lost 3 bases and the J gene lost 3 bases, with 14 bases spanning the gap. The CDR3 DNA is TGTGCCACCAGCAGCTGGGGCAGGGGCCCTAATGAAAAACTGTTTCTT. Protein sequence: CATSSWGRGPNEKLFL.

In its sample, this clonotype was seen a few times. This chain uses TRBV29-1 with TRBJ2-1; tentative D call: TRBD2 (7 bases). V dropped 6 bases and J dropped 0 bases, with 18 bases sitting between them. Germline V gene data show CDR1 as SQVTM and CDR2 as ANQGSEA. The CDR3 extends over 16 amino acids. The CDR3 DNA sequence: TGCAGCGTGGAGGGGGTAGCGGGTAGCTCCTACAATGAGCAGTTCTTC. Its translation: CSVEGVAGSSYNEQFF.

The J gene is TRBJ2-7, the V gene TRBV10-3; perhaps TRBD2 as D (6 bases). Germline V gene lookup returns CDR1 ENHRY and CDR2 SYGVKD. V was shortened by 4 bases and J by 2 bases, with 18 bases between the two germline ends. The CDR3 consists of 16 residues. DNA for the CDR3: TGTGCCATCAGTGGGTCTTTAAATAGCGGACCCTACGAGCAGTACTTC. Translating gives CAISGSLNSGPYEQYF.